This T cell receptor (beta chain) appears in the sequencing data of a study of shared clonotypes between healthy human individuals. Using immunoSEQ multiplex PCR, the repertoire was profiled, and TCRdb retains in-frame clones only, with some absent. The repertoire consists of roughly 2.1 million clones, with under 95% occurring once and the leading ten covering 1.7%. Naive CD8 cells lacked CD45RO, underwent positive selection for CCR7 and left out terminally differentiated effector memory CD45RA+ cells. The CDR3 has 17 residues. With 3 bases clipped from V and 2 bases from J, the junction kept 8 bases outside the gene matches. Germline lookup yields CDR1 SEHNR and CDR2 FQNEAQ (reference sequence). Concerning this clone itself: Its matching antigen is unknown.

Study-wide findings and caveats: Naive subsets generally had larger estimated richness than memory subsets.

The chain uses TRBV7-9 and TRBJ2-3; TRBD1 agrees at 10 bases. Sequenced input: naive CD8+ T cells from PBMCs. This receptor was taken from a man between 18 and 29 years old in good health. Some clones in this sample may be carry-over from other donors' samples. The CDR3 nucleotides read TGTGCCAGCAGCTTCCAATGGACAGGGGGGGTCACAGATACGCAGTATTTT. Protein: CASSFQWTGGVTDTQYF.